The next 14 T cell receptor beta chains were all read from a single sample in a study of T cells after yellow fever vaccination. One entry per CDR3 protein results from TCRdb running MiXCR on the 5' RACE reads. This repertoire shows roughly 500,000 distinct CDR3 sequences, less than 20% found once; its top ten account for roughly an eighth. The starting material was PBMCs, obtained 15 days after the yellow fever booster vaccination. The receptor source for this set is a man aged 25-45 years who received the YFV17D yellow fever vaccine.

The chain carries TRBV10-3 and TRBJ2-5, with a tentative D call TRBD2 (5 bases). Germline lookup yields CDR1 ENHRY and CDR2 SYGVKD. The CDR3 consists of 14 residues. V shed 0 bases and J shed 8 bases, with 13 bases lying between them. CDR3 protein: CAISESGVLTTQYF. In DNA, the CDR3 is TGTGCCATCAGTGAGTCGGGAGTGCTGACAACCCAGTACTTC.

This clonotype occurred a few times. This sequence joins TRBV9 and TRBJ2-3; 7 bases are shared with TRBD2. The V segment lost 3 bases and the J segment 0 bases; nucleotides outside the gene matches: 4. Per the germline V gene, CDR1 is SGDLS and CDR2 is YYNGEE. CDR3 length equals 15 residues. CDR3: CASSARLASTDTQYF. The CDR3 DNA reads TGTGCCAGCAGCGCTAGACTAGCCAGCACAGATACGCAGTATTTT.

V gene TRBV19 combines with J gene TRBJ1-1; perhaps TRBD1 as D (5 bases). There are 13 residues in the CDR3. V was shortened by 10 bases and J by 3 bases, with 15 bases between the two germline ends. In germline, CDR1 is LNHDA, CDR2 SQIVND (reference sequence). CDR3 loop: CATGPPGYTEAFF. CDR3 in DNA: TGTGCCACCGGCCCCCCAGGGTACACTGAAGCTTTCTTT.

This clonotype has a handful of counts. The rearrangement links TRBV2 to TRBJ2-1; TRBD2 matches at 12 bases. CDR1 is SNHLY, CDR2 FYNNEI, per germline. V shed 3 bases and J 5 bases; nucleotides not matched to a gene: 11. CDR3 length equals 18 residues. CDR3 in DNA: TGTGCCAGCAGTGAGGACCTAGCGGGAGGGTATTGGGACAATGAGCAGTTCTTC. Its protein product is CASSEDLAGGYWDNEQFF.

This chain uses TRBV28 with TRBJ2-7, with D possibly TRBD1 on 5 matching bases. Per the germline V gene, CDR1 is MDHEN and CDR2 is SYDVKM. V gave up 6 bases and J gave up 6 bases, with 18 bases separating them. This CDR3 has 14 residues. The CDR3 sequence: CASRGWQGDGEQYF. DNA for the CDR3: TGTGCCAGCAGAGGGTGGCAGGGCGACGGCGAGCAGTACTTC.

This clonotype was counted between two and nine times. The rearrangement links TRBV20-1 to TRBJ1-3, with D possibly matching TRBD1 (5 bases). The CDR3 contains 16 residues. Trimming shortened V by 1 base and J by 5 bases, and 18 bases separated the two germline ends. Germline CDR1 is DFQATT and CDR2 is SNEGSKA (reference sequence). This CDR3 reads CSARVLGTNLRNTIYF. CDR3 coding DNA: TGCAGTGCTAGAGTACTAGGGACGAACCTGAGAAACACCATATATTTT.

The rearrangement joins TRBV7-3 to TRBJ2-1, with 9 bases identical to TRBD2. The CDR3 spans 18 residues. Germline CDR1 is SGHTA and CDR2 is FQGTGA. V was clipped by 2 bases and J by 1 base; unmatched bases: 9. Here the CDR3 DNA reads TGTGCCAGCAGCTTACGCGAAGGTAGCGGGAGTTCCTACAATGAGCAGTTCTTC. Its translation is CASSLREGSGSSYNEQFF.

The V call is TRBV30, the J call TRBJ2-7; no clear D. This CDR3 spans 11 amino acids. Germline CDR1 GTSNPN, CDR2 SVGIG (reference sequence). The V end was cut by 0 bases, the J end by 5 bases, with 5 bases between. The CDR3 nucleotides read TGTGCCTGGAGTGTCCCGAACGAGCAGTACTTC. This encodes CAWSVPNEQYF.

The genes are TRBV27 and TRBJ2-7; D is perhaps TRBD1 (7 bases). CDR3 length: 14 amino acids. V was trimmed by 8 bases and J by 11 bases, leaving 25 bases between them. The V gene's germline CDR1 is MNHEY and CDR2 SMNVEV (reference sequence). The CDR3 reads CASGPTGLTGEKYF. Written as DNA, the CDR3 is TGTGCCAGCGGACCGACAGGGTTAACGGGAGAGAAGTACTTC.

As for this clonotype: The final CDR3 position lacks the conserved phenylalanine or tryptophan, pointing to a likely read error. Because the CDR3's place on the DNA is in doubt, the DNA is left out and the CDR3 is given as listed by TCRdb. This chain connects TRBV6-2 or TRBV6-3 to TRBJ2-7; the D call of TRBD2 is as the table states it, not checked on the DNA. Germline lookup yields CDR1 MNHEY and CDR2 SVGEGT. Ends included, the CDR3 has 12 residues. CDR3 residues: CASSLAGGPVWY.

V usage is TRBV12-3 or TRBV12-4 and J usage is TRBJ2-5; D is undetermined. The CDR3 has 12 residues. The V and J ends lost 6 bases and 3 bases respectively, with 8 bases between them. The CDR3 spells CASSWAEETQYF. The CDR3 bases are TGTGCCAGCAGCTGGGCAGAAGAGACCCAGTACTTC.

The sample holds a few counts of this clonotype. This chain uses TRBV20-1 with TRBJ2-7; maybe TRBD1 (6 bases). Trimming removed 3 bases from V and 5 bases from J, with 17 bases in between. This CDR3 is 14 amino acids long. Germline loops: CDR1 DFQATT, CDR2 SNEGSKA (reference sequence). CDR3 sequence reads: CSARPPLGGDEQYF. CDR3 in DNA: TGCAGTGCTAGGCCCCCCCTTGGGGGCGACGAGCAGTACTTC.

This clonotype has just a few counts. CDR3 bases: TGTGCCAGCAGCGTAGAGTTTGGGACACCCCTCCACTTT. Translating it yields CASSVEFGTPLHF. This chain connects TRBV9 to TRBJ1-6, with no clear D. This CDR3 is built from 13 residues. V lost 0 bases, J lost 11 bases, and 9 bases lay in between. Germline V gives CDR1 SGDLS, CDR2 YYNGEE.

This clonotype was seen more than once but under ten times. This chain's CDR3 is CSARIRSRSYNEQFF. The DNA of the CDR3 is TGCAGTGCTAGAATTCGCAGCCGCTCCTACAATGAGCAGTTCTTC. The chain links TRBV20-1 to TRBJ2-1; D is uncertain. With 2 bases removed from V and 0 bases from J, the gap between germline ends came to 11 bases. This CDR3 is 15 amino acids long. Germline V gene lookup returns CDR1 DFQATT and CDR2 SNEGSKA (reference sequence).